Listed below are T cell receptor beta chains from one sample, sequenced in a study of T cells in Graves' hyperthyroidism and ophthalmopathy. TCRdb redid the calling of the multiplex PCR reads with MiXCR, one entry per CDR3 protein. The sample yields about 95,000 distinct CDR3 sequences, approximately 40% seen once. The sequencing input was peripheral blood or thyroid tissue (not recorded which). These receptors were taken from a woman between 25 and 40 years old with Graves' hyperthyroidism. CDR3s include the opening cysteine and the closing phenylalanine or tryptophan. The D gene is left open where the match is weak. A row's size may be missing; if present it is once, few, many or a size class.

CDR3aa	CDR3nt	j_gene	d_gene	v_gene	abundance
CASSRGGPGELFF	TGTGCCAGCAGTAGGGGAGGACCCGGGGAGCTGTTTTTT	TRBJ2-2	NA	TRBV7-3	NA
CASSWDRVSNQPQHF	TGTGCCAGCAGCTGGGACAGGGTGAGCAATCAGCCCCAGCATTTT	TRBJ1-5	TRBD1	TRBV7-3	NA
CASSQVTVSYEETQYF	TGTGCCAGCAGCCAAGTGACGGTATCGTATGAAGAGACCCAGTACTTC	TRBJ2-5	NA	TRBV3-1	many
CASSPQLAGVGETQYF	TGTGCCAGCAGCCCGCAACTAGCGGGAGTGGGAGAGACCCAGTACTTC	TRBJ2-5	TRBD2	TRBV4-2	many
CASKSWSSGANVLTF	TGTGCCAGCAAATCCTGGTCCTCTGGGGCCAACGTCCTGACTTTC	TRBJ2-6	NA	TRBV28	many
CASSGTEATIRSNQPQHF	TGTGCCAGTAGTGGTACAGAAGCCACCATTAGGAGCAATCAGCCCCAGCATTTT	TRBJ1-5	NA	TRBV19	many
CASSPHPGPIEHF	TGTGCCAGCAGCCCTCACCCGGGGCCGATCGAGCATTTT	TRBJ1-5	NA	TRBV27	many
CASSPSAGSEAFF	TGTGCCAGCAGCCCGTCGGCAGGGAGTGAAGCTTTCTTT	TRBJ1-1	NA	TRBV11-2	NA
CASSLLGGTYNSPLHF	TGTGCCAGCAGCTTACTCGGGGGCACCTATAATTCACCCCTCCACTTT	TRBJ1-6	NA	TRBV7-9	NA
CSASRVTGNTIYF	TGCAGTGCGAGCAGGGTTACTGGAAACACCATATATTTT	TRBJ1-3	NA	TRBV20-1	many
CACGYSHLRGRRDGYTF	TGTGCCTGCGGTTACTCACACCTCAGGGGGCGACGGGATGGCTACACCTTC	TRBJ1-2	TRBD1	TRBV6-5	once
CASSQDLRGAYEQYF	TGTGCCAGCAGCCAAGATCTGCGGGGAGCCTACGAGCAGTACTTC	TRBJ2-7	NA	TRBV4-2	many
CASSLGDRGNTEAFF	TGTGCCAGCAGCTTGGGGGACAGGGGAAACACTGAAGCTTTCTTT	TRBJ1-1	TRBD1	TRBV11-2	NA
CASIVGGPNTEAFF	TGTGCCAGCATTGTCGGGGGCCCGAACACTGAAGCTTTCTTT	TRBJ1-1	NA	TRBV28	few
CRSTGAYEQYF	TGCAGGTCGACAGGCGCCTACGAGCAGTACTTC	TRBJ2-7	NA	TRBV20-1	NA
CASRETGHRTEAFF	TGTGCCAGCAGAGAAACGGGACATCGGACTGAAGCTTTCTTT	TRBJ1-1	NA	TRBV28	many
CASSPGQSYEQYF	TGTGCCAGCAGTCCGGGACAGTCCTACGAGCAGTACTTC	TRBJ2-7	TRBD1	TRBV28	many
CATKEGLASGELFF	TGTGCCACAAAGGAAGGACTAGCGTCCGGGGAGCTGTTTTTT	TRBJ2-2	TRBD2	TRBV6-1	NA
CASRDRGSGSNQPQHF	TGCGCCAGCAGGGACAGGGGCTCCGGGAGCAATCAGCCCCAGCATTTT	TRBJ1-5	TRBD1	TRBV10-2	NA
CASSEISLGRQSQPQHF	TGTGCCAGCAGTGAAATCTCCCTCGGCAGGCAATCACAGCCCCAGCATTTT	TRBJ1-5	NA	TRBV2	many
CSASRWEASQETQYF	TGCAGTGCCAGCCGGTGGGAGGCCTCACAAGAGACCCAGTACTTC	TRBJ2-5	NA	TRBV20-1	once
CASSTGTSREGQAPEQYF	TGCGCCAGCAGCACCGGAACTAGCAGGGAGGGACAGGCCCCCGAGCAGTACTTC	TRBJ2-7	NA	TRBV10-1	NA
CASSGQGLNTGELSF	TGCGCCAGCAGTGGGCAAGGCCTTAACACCGGGGAGCTGTCCTTT	TRBJ2-2	NA	TRBV10-1	few
CASGQGLQPQHF	TGTGCCAGCGGCCAGGGACTTCAGCCCCAGCATTTT	TRBJ1-5	NA	TRBV25-1	many
CAIAPGVSPLHF	TGTGCCATCGCCCCGGGAGTTTCACCCCTCCACTTT	TRBJ1-6	NA	TRBV10-3	many
CASSLGGDYSYTF	TGCGCCAGCAGCTTAGGTGGGGACTATAGCTACACCTTC	TRBJ1-2	NA	TRBV7-2	NA
CAISARGTAYTPGNTIYF	TGTGCCATCAGTGCTAGAGGAACGGCGTATACCCCTGGAAACACCATATATTTT	TRBJ1-3	NA	TRBV10-3	once
CASSLEAGSYGYTF	TGTGCCAGCAGCTTAGAGGCGGGGAGCTATGGCTACACCTTC	TRBJ1-2	NA	TRBV7-4	NA
CASSKTTSYGYTF	TGTGCCAGTAGTAAGACGACCTCCTATGGCTACACCTTC	TRBJ1-2	NA	TRBV19	many
CASSRARNQPQHF	TGTGCCAGCAGTCGTGCAAGAAATCAGCCCCAGCATTTT	TRBJ1-5	NA	TRBV27	many
CASSLGQGGLEQYF	TGCGCCAGCAGCTTGGGGCAGGGAGGGCTCGAGCAGTACTTC	TRBJ2-7	TRBD2	TRBV7-3	NA
CASSVTHTDTQYF	TGTGCCAGCAGCGTTACCCACACAGATACGCAGTATTTT	TRBJ2-3	NA	TRBV9	many
CATSSLGGNQETQYF	TGTGCCACCAGCAGTTTGGGGGGAAACCAAGAGACCCAGTACTTC	TRBJ2-5	NA	TRBV15	NA
CATSSGGDPGNQPQHF	TGTGCCACCAGCAGCGGCGGGGATCCGGGCAATCAGCCCCAGCATTTT	TRBJ1-5	NA	TRBV15	NA
CSARGPTGDYGYIF	TGCAGTGCTAGAGGTCCGACGGGTGACTATGGCTACATCTTC	TRBJ1-2	NA	TRBV20-1	NA
CASSLLGGIYTF	TGTGCCAGCAGCTTATTGGGGGGGATCTACACCTTC	TRBJ1-2	NA	TRBV7-2	once
CASSTGQGHEKLFF	TGCGCCAGCAGCACCGGACAGGGCCACGAAAAACTGTTTTTT	TRBJ1-4	TRBD1	TRBV5-1	many
CASIVLGNTEAFF	TGTGCCAGCATCGTCTTAGGGAACACTGAAGCTTTCTTT	TRBJ1-1	NA	TRBV6-5	many
CAIRGENTEAFF	TGTGCCATCAGGGGGGAGAACACTGAAGCTTTCTTT	TRBJ1-1	NA	TRBV10-3	NA
CASSPRDSHYGYTF	TGTGCCAGCAGCCCCCGGGACAGTCACTATGGCTACACCTTC	TRBJ1-2	TRBD1	TRBV7-8	medium-sized
CASSEDETSGDTRYF	TGTGCCAGCAGTGAAGACGAGACTAGCGGAGATACGCGGTATTTT	TRBJ2-3	TRBD2	TRBV6-5	NA
CAWSVWGSQETQYF	TGTGCCTGGAGTGTATGGGGCAGCCAAGAGACCCAGTACTTC	TRBJ2-5	NA	TRBV30	many
CASSLPGTGGLGTEAFF	TGTGCCAGCAGCCTACCGGGGACAGGGGGGTTAGGCACTGAAGCTTTCTTT	TRBJ1-1	TRBD1	TRBV28	NA
CASRYSGTSSGAQYF	TGCGCCAGCAGATATTCCGGGACTAGCTCAGGGGCCCAGTACTTC	TRBJ2-5	TRBD2	TRBV4-1	many
CAISAGQGDGYTF	TGTGCCATCAGCGCGGGACAGGGGGATGGCTACACCTTC	TRBJ1-2	TRBD1	TRBV10-3	NA
CASSRGLDGYTF	TGTGCCAGCAGTCGGGGACTGGATGGCTACACCTTC	TRBJ1-2	NA	TRBV9	medium-sized
CASSTERLAFF	TGTGCCAGCAGCACGGAGAGGTTGGCTTTCTTT	TRBJ1-1	NA	TRBV5-5	many
CASHPWGDTGELFF	TGTGCCAGCCACCCCTGGGGAGACACCGGGGAGCTGTTTTTT	TRBJ2-2	NA	TRBV2	many
CSARRGGGYGYTF	TGCAGTGCTAGGCGGGGAGGCGGCTATGGCTACACCTTC	TRBJ1-2	NA	TRBV20-1	NA
CASSVKGHSGNTIYF	TGTGCCAGCAGTGTTAAGGGCCACTCTGGAAACACCATATATTTT	TRBJ1-3	NA	TRBV9	many
CASSRHGTDVGETQYF	TGTGCCAGCAGCCGACACGGGACAGACGTCGGGGAGACCCAGTACTTC	TRBJ2-5	TRBD1	TRBV11-2	NA
CASSLGRRGYTF	TGCGCCAGCAGCTTGGGACGGCGTGGCTACACCTTC	TRBJ1-2	NA	TRBV5-1	many
CASSLEGRGYGYTF	TGTGCCAGCAGCCTTGAGGGCAGAGGCTATGGCTACACCTTC	TRBJ1-2	NA	TRBV14	NA
CASRPGGNTEAFF	TGTGCCAGCAGACCGGGGGGGAATACTGAAGCTTTCTTT	TRBJ1-1	NA	TRBV7-2	NA
CAISDGSGNEKLFF	TGTGCCATCAGTGATGGTAGCGGGAATGAAAAACTGTTTTTT	TRBJ1-4	NA	TRBV6-5	NA